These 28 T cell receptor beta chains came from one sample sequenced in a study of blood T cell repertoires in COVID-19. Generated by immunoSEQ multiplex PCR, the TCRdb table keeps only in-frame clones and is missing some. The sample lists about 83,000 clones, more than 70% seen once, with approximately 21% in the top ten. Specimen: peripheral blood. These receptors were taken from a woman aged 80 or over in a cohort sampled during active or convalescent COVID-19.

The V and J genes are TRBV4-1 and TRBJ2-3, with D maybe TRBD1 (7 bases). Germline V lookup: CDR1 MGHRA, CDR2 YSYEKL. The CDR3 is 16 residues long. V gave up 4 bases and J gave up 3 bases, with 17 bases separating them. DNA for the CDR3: TGCGCCAGCAGCCTTAGGAGGGGCAGGGGGACAGATACGCAGTATTTT. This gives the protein CASSLRRGRGTDTQYF.

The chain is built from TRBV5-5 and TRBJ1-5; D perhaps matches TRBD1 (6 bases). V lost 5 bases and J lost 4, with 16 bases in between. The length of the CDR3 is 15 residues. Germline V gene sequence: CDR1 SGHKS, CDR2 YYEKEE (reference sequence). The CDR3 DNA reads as TGTGCCAGCAGACCTCTCCTTGGACAGAATCAGCCCCAGCATTTT. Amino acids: CASRPLLGQNQPQHF.

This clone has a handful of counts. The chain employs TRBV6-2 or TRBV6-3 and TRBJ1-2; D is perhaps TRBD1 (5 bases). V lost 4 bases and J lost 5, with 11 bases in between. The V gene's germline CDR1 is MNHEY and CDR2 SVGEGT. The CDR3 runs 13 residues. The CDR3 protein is CASSSQVFYGYTF. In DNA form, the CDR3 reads TGTGCCAGCAGTTCACAGGTCTTTTATGGCTACACCTTC.

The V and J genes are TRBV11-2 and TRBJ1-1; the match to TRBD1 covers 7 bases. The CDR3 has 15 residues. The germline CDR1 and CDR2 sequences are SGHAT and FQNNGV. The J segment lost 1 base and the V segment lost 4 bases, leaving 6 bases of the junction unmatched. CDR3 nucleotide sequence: TGTGCCAGCAGCTCAACACCAGGGGGGAACACTGAAGCTTTCTTT. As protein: CASSSTPGGNTEAFF.

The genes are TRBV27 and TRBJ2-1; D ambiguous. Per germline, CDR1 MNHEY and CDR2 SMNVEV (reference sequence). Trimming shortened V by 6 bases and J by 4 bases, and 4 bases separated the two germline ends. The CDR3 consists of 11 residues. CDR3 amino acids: CASRTYNEQFF. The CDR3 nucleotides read TGTGCCAGCAGAACATACAATGAGCAGTTCTTC.

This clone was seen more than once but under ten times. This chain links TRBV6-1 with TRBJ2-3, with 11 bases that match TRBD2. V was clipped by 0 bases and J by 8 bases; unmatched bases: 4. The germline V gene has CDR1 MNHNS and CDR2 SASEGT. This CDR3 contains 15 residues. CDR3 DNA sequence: TGTGCCAGCAGTGAAGCAGGCCTAGCGGGGGGTACGCAGTATTTT. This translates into CASSEAGLAGGTQYF.

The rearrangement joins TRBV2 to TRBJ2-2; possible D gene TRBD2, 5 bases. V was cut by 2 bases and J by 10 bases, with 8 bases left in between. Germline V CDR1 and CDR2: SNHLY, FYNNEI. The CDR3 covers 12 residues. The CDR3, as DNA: TGTGCCAGCAGTGAAATGGAGGTGGAGCTGTTTTTT. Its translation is CASSEMEVELFF. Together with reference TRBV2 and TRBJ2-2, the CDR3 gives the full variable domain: EPEVTQTPSHQVTQMGQEVILRCVPISNHLYFYWYRQILGQKVEFLVSFYNNEISEKSEIFDDQFSVERPDGSNFTLKIRSTKLEDSAMYFCASSEMEVELFFGEGSRLTVL.

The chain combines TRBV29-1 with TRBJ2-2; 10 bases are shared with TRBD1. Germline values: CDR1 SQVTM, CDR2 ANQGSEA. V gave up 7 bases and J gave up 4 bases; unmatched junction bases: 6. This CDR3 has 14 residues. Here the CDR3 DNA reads TGCAGCGCCAGACAGGGGGCTGGCACCGGGGAGCTGTTTTTT. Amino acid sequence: CSARQGAGTGELFF.

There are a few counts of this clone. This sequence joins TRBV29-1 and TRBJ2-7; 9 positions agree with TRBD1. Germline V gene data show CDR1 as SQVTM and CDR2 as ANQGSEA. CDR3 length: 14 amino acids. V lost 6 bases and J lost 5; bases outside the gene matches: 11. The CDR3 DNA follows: TGCAGCGTGGTACCTTGGACAGGGGACCACGAGCAGTACTTC. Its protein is CSVVPWTGDHEQYF.

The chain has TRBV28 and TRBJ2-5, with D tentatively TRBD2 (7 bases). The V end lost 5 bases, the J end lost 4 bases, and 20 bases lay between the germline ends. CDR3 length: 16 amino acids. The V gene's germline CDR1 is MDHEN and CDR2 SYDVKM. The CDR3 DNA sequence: TGTGCCAGCAGTGTGGAAGGGGGGGCACACCCAGAGACCCAGTACTTC. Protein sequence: CASSVEGGAHPETQYF.

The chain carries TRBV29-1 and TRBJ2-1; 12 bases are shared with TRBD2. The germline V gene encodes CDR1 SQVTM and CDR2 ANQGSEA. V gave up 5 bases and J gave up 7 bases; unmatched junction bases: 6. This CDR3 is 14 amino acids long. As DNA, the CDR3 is TGCAGCGTTCCGCGACTAGCGGGAGTTAATGAGCAGTTCTTC. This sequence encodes CSVPRLAGVNEQFF.

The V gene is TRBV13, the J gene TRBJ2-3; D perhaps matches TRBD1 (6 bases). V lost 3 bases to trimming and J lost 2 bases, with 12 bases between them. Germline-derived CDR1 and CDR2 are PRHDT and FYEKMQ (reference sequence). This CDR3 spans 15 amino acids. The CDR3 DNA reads TGTGCCAGCAGCTTCACAGGGTATTTCACAGATACGCAGTATTTT. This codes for CASSFTGYFTDTQYF.

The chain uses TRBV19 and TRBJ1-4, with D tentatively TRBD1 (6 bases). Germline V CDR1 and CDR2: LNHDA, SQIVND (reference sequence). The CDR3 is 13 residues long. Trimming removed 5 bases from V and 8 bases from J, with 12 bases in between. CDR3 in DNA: TGTGCCAGTAGTCAGGAGAGGGGGGAAAAACTGTTTTTT. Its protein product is CASSQERGEKLFF.

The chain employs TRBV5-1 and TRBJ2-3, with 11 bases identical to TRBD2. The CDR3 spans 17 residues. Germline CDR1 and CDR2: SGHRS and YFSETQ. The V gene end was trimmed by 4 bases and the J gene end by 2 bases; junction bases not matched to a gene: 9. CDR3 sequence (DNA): TGCGCCAGCAGCGGAGGGACTAGCGGAGGCGTCACAGATACGCAGTATTTT. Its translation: CASSGGTSGGVTDTQYF. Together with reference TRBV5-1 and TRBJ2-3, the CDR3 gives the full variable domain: KAGVTQTPRYLIKTRGQQVTLSCSPISGHRSVSWYQQTPGQGLQFLFEYFSETQRNKGNFPGRFSGRQFSNSRSEMNVSTLELGDSALYLCASSGGTSGGVTDTQYFGPGTRLTVL.

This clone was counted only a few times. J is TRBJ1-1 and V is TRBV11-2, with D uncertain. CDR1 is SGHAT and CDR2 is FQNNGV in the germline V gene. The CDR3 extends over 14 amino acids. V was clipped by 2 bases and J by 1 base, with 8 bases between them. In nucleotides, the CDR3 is TGTGCCAGCAGCTTACCGGGAGGGAACACTGAAGCTTTCTTT. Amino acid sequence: CASSLPGGNTEAFF.

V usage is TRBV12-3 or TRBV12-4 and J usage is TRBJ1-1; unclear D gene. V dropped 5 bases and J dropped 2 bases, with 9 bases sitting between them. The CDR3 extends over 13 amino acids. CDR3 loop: CASSPSTNTEAFF. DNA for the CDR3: TGTGCCAGCAGTCCATCAACAAACACTGAAGCTTTCTTT.

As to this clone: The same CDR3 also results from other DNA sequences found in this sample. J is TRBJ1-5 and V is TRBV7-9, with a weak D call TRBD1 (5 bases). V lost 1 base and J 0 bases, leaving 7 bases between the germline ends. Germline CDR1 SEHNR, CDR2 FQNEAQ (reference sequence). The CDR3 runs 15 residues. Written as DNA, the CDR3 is TGTGCCAGCAGCTTAGAAGGGGTTAGCAATCAGCCCCAGCATTTT. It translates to CASSLEGVSNQPQHF.

The CDR3 nucleotides read TGCGCCAGCAGCCCTGCAGGCAGTTTCGACTCACCCCTCCACTTT. Protein sequence: CASSPAGSFDSPLHF. This chain uses TRBV5-1 with TRBJ1-6; D remains unclear. The CDR3 covers 15 residues. Germline CDR1 SGHRS, CDR2 YFSETQ. The V end was cut by 4 bases, the J end by 10 bases, with 18 bases between.

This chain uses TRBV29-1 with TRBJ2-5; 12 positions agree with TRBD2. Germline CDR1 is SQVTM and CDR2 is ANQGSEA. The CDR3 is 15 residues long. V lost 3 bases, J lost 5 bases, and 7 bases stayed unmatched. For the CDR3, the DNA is TGCAGCGTTGATAGACTAGCGGGAGCGCAGGAGACCCAGTACTTC. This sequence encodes CSVDRLAGAQETQYF.

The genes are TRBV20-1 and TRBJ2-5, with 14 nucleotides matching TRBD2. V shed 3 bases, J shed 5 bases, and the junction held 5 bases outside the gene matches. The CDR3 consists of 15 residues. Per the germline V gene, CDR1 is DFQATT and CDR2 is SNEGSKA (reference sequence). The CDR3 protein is CSASSTSGRAETQYF. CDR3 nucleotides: TGCAGTGCTAGTTCGACTAGCGGGAGGGCCGAGACCCAGTACTTC.

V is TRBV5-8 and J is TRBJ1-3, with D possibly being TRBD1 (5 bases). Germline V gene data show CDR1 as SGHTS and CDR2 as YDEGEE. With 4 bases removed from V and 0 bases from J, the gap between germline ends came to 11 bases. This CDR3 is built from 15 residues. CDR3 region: CASSQGSHSGNTIYF. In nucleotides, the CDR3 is TGTGCCAGCAGCCAGGGCAGCCACTCTGGAAACACCATATATTTT.

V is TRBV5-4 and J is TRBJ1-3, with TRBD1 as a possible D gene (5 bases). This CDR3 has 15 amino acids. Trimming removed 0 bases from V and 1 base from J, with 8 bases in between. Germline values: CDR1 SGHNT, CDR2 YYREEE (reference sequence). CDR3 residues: CASSLVGQSGNTIYF. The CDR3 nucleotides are TGTGCCAGCAGCTTGGTGGGGCAGTCTGGAAACACCATATATTTT.

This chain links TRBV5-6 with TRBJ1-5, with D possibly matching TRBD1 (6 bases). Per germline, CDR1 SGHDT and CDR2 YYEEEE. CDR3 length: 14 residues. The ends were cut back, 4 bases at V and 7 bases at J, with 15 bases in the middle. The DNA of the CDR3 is TGTGCCAGCAGCCAGGTCGCAGGGGACCAGCCCCAGCATTTT. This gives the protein CASSQVAGDQPQHF.

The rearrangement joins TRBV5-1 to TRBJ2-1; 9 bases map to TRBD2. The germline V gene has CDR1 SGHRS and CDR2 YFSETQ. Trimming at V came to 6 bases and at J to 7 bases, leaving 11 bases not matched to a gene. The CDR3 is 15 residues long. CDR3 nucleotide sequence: TGCGCCAGCACCCCCGGCGCGGGAGGGATAAATGAGCAGTTCTTC. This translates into CASTPGAGGINEQFF.

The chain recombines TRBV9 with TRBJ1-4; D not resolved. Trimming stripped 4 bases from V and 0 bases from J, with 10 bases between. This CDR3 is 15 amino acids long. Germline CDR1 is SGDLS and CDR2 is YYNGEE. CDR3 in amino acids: CASSRGPATNEKLFF. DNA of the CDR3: TGTGCCAGCAGCCGGGGTCCTGCAACTAATGAAAAACTGTTTTTT. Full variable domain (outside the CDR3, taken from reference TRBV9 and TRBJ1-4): DSGVTQTPKHLITATGQRVTLRCSPRSGDLSVYWYQQSLDQGLQFLIQYYNGEERAKGNILERFSAQQFPDLHSELNLSSLELGDSALYFCASSRGPATNEKLFFGSGTQLSVL.

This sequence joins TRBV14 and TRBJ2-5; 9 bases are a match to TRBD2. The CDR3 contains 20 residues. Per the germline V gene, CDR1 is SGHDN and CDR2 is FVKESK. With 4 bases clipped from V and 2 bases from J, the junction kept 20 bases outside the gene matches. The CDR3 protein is CASSRELGLAGQSRQETQYF. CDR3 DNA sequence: TGTGCCAGCAGCCGGGAACTCGGTCTAGCGGGACAGAGCAGGCAAGAGACCCAGTACTTC.

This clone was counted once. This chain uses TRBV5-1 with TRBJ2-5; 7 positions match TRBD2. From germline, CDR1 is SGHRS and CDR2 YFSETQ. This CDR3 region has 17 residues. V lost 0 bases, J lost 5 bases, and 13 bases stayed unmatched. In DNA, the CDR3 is TGCGCCAGCAGCTTGGAGGTAGCGGGCCTGGGGCAGGAGACCCAGTACTTC. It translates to CASSLEVAGLGQETQYF.

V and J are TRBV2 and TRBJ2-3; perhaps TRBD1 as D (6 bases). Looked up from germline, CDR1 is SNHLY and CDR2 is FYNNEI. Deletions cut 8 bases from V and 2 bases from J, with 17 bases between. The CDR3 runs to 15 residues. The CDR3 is CASGGQSGLTDTQYF. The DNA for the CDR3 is TGTGCCAGCGGGGGACAATCCGGGCTCACAGATACGCAGTATTTT. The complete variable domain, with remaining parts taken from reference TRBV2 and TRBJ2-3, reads EPEVTQTPSHQVTQMGQEVILRCVPISNHLYFYWYRQILGQKVEFLVSFYNNEISEKSEIFDDQFSVERPDGSNFTLKIRSTKLEDSAMYFCASGGQSGLTDTQYFGPGTRLTVL.